Included here is one T cell receptor (beta chain) sequence, with context. The CDR3 extends over 12 amino acids. The ends were cut back, 7 bases at V and 6 bases at J, with 14 bases in the middle. From germline, CDR1 is SQVTM and CDR2 ANQGSEA. The data were taken from a study of CD8 T cells in Susac syndrome. The authors reverse transcribed roughly 0.45 to 1 ug RNA with random hexamers. Multiplex immunoSEQ PCR targeted 54 Vbeta and 13 Jbeta TCR beta segments. MiXCR was run by TCRdb on the immunoSEQ multiplex PCR reads, yielding one entry per CDR3 protein. The sample records more than 150,000 distinct CDR3 sequences, 95% to 96% being singletons.

This receptor was identified in a human donor with multiple sclerosis. The chain uses TRBV29-1 and TRBJ2-3, with D tentatively TRBD2 (6 bases). Sequenced sample: CD8+ T cells from PBMCs. This CDR3 reads CSGGDPGDTQYF. The CDR3 DNA sequence: TGCAGCGGGGGGGACCCGGGGGATACGCAGTATTTT.